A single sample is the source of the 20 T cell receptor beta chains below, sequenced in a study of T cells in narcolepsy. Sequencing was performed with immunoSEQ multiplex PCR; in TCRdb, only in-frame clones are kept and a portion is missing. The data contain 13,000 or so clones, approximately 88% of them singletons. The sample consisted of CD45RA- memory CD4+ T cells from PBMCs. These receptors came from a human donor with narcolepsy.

For the CDR3, the DNA is TGCGCCAGCAGCCAAGAGGCTACCGGGTACGTCGCAGATACGCAGTATTTT. Its translation: CASSQEATGYVADTQYF. The chain has TRBV4-1 and TRBJ2-3; D is unclear. The CDR3 is 17 amino acids. Germline V gene lookup returns CDR1 MGHRA and CDR2 YSYEKL. V gave up 0 bases and J gave up 4 bases, with 17 bases separating them.

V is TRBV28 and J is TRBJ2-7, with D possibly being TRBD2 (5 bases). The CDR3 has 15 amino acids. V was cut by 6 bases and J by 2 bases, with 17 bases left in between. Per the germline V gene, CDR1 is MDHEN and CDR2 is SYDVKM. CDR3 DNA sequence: TGTGCCAGCAGCGAGGGTAGAAGATTAGCCTACGAGCAGTACTTC. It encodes CASSEGRRLAYEQYF. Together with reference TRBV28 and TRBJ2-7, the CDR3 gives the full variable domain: DVKVTQSSRYLVKRTGEKVFLECVQDMDHENMFWYRQDPGLGLRLIYFSYDVKMKEKGDIPEGYSVSREKKERFSLILESASTNQTSMYLCASSEGRRLAYEQYFGPGTRLTVT.

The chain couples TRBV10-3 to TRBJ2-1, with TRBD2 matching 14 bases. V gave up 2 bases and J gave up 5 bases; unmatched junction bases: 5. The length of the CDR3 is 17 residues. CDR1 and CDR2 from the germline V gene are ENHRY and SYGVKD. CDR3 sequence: CAISETGTSGRDNEQFF. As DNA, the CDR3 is TGTGCCATCAGTGAGACCGGGACTAGCGGGAGAGACAATGAGCAGTTCTTC.

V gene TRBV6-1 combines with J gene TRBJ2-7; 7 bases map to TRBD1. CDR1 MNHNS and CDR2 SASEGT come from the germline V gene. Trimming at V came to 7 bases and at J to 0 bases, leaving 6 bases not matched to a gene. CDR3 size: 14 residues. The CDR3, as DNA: TGTGCCAGCACGGGACAGTCAAGCTCCTACGAGCAGTACTTC. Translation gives CASTGQSSSYEQYF.

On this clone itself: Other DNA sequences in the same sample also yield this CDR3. The CDR3 coding sequence is TGCGCCAGCAGCTTGGCCCCCGACAGTGAAGCTTTCTTT. Protein: CASSLAPDSEAFF. V gene TRBV5-1 combines with J gene TRBJ1-1; possible D gene TRBD1, 5 bases. V lost 0 bases and J lost 7, with 10 bases in between. The length of the CDR3 is 13 residues. Germline V lookup: CDR1 SGHRS, CDR2 YFSETQ. Using reference TRBV5-1 and TRBJ1-1 for the parts outside the CDR3, the full variable domain is KAGVTQTPRYLIKTRGQQVTLSCSPISGHRSVSWYQQTPGQGLQFLFEYFSETQRNKGNFPGRFSGRQFSNSRSEMNVSTLELGDSALYLCASSLAPDSEAFFGQGTRLTVV.

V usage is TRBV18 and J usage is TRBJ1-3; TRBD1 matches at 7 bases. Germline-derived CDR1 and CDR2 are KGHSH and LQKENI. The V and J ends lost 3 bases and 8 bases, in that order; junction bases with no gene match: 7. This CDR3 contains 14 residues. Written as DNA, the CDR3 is TGTGCCAGCTCACCGTTTCCAGGGGGAGACACCATATATTTT. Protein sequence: CASSPFPGGDTIYF.

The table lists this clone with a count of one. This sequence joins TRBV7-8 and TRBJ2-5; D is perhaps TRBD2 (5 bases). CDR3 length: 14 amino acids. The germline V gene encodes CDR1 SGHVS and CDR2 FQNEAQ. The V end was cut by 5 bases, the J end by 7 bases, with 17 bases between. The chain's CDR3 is CASSALRVRGTQYF. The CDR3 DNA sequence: TGTGCCAGCAGCGCGTTACGGGTACGGGGGACCCAGTACTTC.

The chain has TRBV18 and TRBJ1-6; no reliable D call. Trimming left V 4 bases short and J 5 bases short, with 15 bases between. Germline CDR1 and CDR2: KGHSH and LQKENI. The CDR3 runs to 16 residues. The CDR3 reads CASSLYDSRDNSPLHF. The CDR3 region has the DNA TGTGCCAGCTCACTCTATGATAGTCGAGATAATTCACCCCTCCACTTT.

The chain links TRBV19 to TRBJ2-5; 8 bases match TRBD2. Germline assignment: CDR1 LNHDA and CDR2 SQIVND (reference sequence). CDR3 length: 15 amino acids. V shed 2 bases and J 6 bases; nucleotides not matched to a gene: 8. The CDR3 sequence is CASSISAGVFQTQYF. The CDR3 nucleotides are TGTGCCAGTAGTATATCAGCGGGAGTCTTCCAGACCCAGTACTTC.

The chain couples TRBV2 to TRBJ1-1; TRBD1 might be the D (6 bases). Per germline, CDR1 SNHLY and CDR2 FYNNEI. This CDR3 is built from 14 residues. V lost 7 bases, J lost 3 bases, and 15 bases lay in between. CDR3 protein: CASISRGADTEAFF. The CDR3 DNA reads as TGTGCCAGCATCTCTCGGGGGGCCGACACTGAAGCTTTCTTT.

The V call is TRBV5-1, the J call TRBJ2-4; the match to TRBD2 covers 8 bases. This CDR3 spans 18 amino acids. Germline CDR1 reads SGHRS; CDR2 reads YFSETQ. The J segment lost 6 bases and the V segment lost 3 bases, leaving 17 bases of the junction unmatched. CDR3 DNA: TGCGCCAGCAGCTCCGCGATAAGAGGGGGACTAGAGAGAAACATTCAGTACTTC. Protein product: CASSSAIRGGLERNIQYF.

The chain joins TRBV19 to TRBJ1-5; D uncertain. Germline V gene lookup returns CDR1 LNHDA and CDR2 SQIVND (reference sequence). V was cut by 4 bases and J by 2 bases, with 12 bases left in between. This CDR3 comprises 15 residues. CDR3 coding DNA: TGTGCCAGTAGTAGAGACCTTTTTGGCAATCAGCCCCAGCATTTT. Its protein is CASSRDLFGNQPQHF.

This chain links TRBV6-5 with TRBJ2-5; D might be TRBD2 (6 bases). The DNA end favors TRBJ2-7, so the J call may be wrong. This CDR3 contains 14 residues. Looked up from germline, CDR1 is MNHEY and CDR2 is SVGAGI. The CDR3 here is CASSYAGLDYEQYF. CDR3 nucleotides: TGTGCCAGCAGTTACGCGGGGTTGGACTACGAGCAGTACTTC.

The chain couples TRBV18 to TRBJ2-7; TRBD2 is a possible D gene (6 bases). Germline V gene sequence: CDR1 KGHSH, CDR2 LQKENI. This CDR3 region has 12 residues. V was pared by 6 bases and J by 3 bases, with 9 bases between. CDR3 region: CASSGGDYEQYF. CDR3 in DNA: TGTGCCAGCTCCGGGGGAGACTACGAGCAGTACTTC.

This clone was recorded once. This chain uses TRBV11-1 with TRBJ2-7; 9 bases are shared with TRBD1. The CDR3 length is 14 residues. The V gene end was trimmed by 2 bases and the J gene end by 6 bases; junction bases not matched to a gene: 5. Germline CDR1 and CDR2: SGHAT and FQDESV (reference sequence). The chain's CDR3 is CASSLPDRGGEQYF. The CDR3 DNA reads TGTGCCAGCAGCTTACCGGACAGGGGCGGCGAGCAGTACTTC. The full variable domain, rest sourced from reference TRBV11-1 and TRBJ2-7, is EAEVAQSPRYKITEKSQAVAFWCDPISGHATLYWYRQILGQGPELLVQFQDESVVDDSQLPKDRFSAERLKGVDSTLKIQPAELGDSAMYLCASSLPDRGGEQYFGPGTRLTVT.

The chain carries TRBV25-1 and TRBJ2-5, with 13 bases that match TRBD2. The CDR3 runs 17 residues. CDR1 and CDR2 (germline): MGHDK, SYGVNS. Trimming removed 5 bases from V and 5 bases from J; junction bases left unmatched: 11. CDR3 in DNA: TGTGCCAGCAGTTCACCAACGGGACTAGCGGGAATTGAGACCCAGTACTTC. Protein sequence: CASSSPTGLAGIETQYF.

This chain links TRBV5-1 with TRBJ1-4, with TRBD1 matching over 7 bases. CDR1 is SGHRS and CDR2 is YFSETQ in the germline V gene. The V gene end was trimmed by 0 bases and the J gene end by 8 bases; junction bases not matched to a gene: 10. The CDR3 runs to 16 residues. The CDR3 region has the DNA TGCGCCAGCAGCTTGGGACCGGGACAGCTACAGGAAAAACTGTTTTTT. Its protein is CASSLGPGQLQEKLFF.

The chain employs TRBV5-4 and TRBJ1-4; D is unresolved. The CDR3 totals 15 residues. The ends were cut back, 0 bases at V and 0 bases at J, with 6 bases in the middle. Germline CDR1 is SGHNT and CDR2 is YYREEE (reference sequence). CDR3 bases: TGTGCCAGCAGCTTGGATCCCGCAACTAATGAAAAACTGTTTTTT. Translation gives CASSLDPATNEKLFF. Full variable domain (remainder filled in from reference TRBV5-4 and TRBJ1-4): ETGVTQSPTHLIKTRGQQVTLRCSSQSGHNTVSWYQQALGQGPQFIFQYYREEENGRGNFPPRFSGLQFPNYSSELNVNALELDDSALYLCASSLDPATNEKLFFGSGTQLSVL.

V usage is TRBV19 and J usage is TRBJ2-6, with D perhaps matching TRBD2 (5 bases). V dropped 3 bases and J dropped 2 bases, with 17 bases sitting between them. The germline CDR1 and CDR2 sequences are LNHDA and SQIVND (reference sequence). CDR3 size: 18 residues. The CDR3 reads CASSIRKGSGTGANVLTF. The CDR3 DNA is TGTGCCAGTAGTATTCGAAAGGGCTCGGGGACTGGGGCCAACGTCCTGACTTTC. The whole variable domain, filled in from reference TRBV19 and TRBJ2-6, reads DGGITQSPKYLFRKEGQNVTLSCEQNLNHDAMYWYRQDPGQGLRLIYYSQIVNDFQKGDIAEGYSVSREKKESFPLTVTSAQKNPTAFYLCASSIRKGSGTGANVLTFGAGSRLTVL.

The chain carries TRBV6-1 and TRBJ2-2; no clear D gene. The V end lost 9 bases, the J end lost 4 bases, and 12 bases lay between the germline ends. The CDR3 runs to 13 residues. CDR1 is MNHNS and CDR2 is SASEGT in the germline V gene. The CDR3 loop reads CASQVSGTGELFF. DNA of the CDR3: TGTGCCAGTCAGGTTTCAGGCACCGGGGAGCTGTTTTTT.